This TCR beta chain was captured by sequencing in a study of blood T cell repertoires in COVID-19. Background on the study: Sample material is recorded as cDNA or gDNA derived from T cells, B-cell-depleted T cells, or PBMCs.

The data were produced by immunoSEQ multiplex PCR, yet TCRdb's version contains in-frame clones alone and is incomplete. This table holds over 15,000 clones, 81% found once. The CDR3 totals 14 residues. CDR1 is SQVTM, CDR2 ANQGSEA, per germline. Trimming left V 4 bases short and J 5 bases short, with 16 bases between. The sample comprised peripheral blood. This chain links TRBV29-1 with TRBJ2-3; TRBD1 might be the D (6 bases). This TCR came from a man aged 35 to 55 with active or convalescent COVID-19. The CDR3 loop reads CSVAAGVSIDTQYF. As DNA, the CDR3 is TGCAGCGTTGCTGCAGGGGTGTCAATAGATACGCAGTATTTT.